Sequencing of this T cell receptor (beta chain) was carried out in a study of T cells in Graves' hyperthyroidism and ophthalmopathy. The CDR3 has 13 amino acids. Germline V gene sequence: CDR1 GTSNPN, CDR2 SVGIG (reference sequence). Remarks on this clonotype: Its antigen remains unknown. A much larger clone differs from this one at a single base, so this may be a read error.

Study-wide points: Researchers found most expanded thyroid clonotypes above 0.001 in blood as well.

Using RNA transcripts as the source, TCR beta CDR3 regions were amplified. When the TCR CDR3 underwent first-round RT-PCR, the HTBI primer set was used. Each CDR3 protein gets one entry after TCRdb re-called the multiplex PCR reads with MiXCR. Among some 620,000 distinct CDR3 sequences listed, under 20% were seen once. The source material was blood. The receptor comes from a woman aged 30 to 39 with Graves' hyperthyroidism. The V gene is TRBV30, the J gene TRBJ1-1; no firm D call. The CDR3 DNA reads as TGTGCCTGGAGTAACGGAGGGAACGCTGAAGCTTTCTTT. As protein: CAWSNGGNAEAFF.